The subject of this entry is one T cell receptor beta chain. Its antigen is currently unknown. This CDR3 is 17 amino acids long. V shed 2 bases and J 1 base; nucleotides not matched to a gene: 8. Germline assignment: CDR1 SGHTA and CDR2 FQGNSA. Profiling relied on immunoSEQ multiplex PCR, and the TCRdb table lists in-frame clones only, not all of them. The sample gives 20,000 or so clones, about 68% of which show up once; approximately 24% is in the top ten. The sample comes from a study of cytotoxic CD8 clonotypes in ibrutinib-treated CLL. About the research overall: Approximately 25 partial and 2 complete responses; at median roughly 6 years, approximately 15 remitted, around 12 progressed. Sample averages reached 255,043 productive templates and some 86,000 productive rearrangements. Study-wide findings and caveats: In comparison with age-matched healthy donors, baseline clonality was higher and tracked circulating CD8+ T-cell counts.

The chain employs TRBV7-2 and TRBJ1-1; 9 bases map to TRBD1. The clonotype originates from a human donor with chronic lymphocytic leukemia. The sample in question was PBMCs, obtained before ibrutinib treatment. For the CDR3, the DNA is TGTGCCAGCAGCTTAAAGGGCCTGACAGGGGGGAACACTGAAGCTTTCTTT. Protein product: CASSLKGLTGGNTEAFF. The whole variable domain, filled in from reference TRBV7-2 and TRBJ1-1, reads GAGVSQSPSNKVTEKGKDVELRCDPISGHTALYWYRQSLGQGLEFLIYFQGNSAPDKSGLPSDRFSAERTGGSVSTLTIQRTQQEDSAVYLCASSLKGLTGGNTEAFFGQGTRLTVV.